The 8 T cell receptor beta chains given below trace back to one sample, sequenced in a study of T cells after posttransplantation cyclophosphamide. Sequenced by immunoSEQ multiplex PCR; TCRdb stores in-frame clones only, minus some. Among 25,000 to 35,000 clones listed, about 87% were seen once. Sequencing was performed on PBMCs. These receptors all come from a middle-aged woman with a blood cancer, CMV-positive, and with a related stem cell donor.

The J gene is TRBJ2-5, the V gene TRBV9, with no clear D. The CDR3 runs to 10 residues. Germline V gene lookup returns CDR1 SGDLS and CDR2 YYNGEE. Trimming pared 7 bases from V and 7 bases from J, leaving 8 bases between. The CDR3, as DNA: TGTGCCAGCGGAGAAGGGACCCAGTACTTC. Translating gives CASGEGTQYF.

The CDR3 DNA reads as TGTGCCAGCAGTCACCCCGGACAGGGACCCTCTGAAGCTTTCTTT. Amino acid sequence: CASSHPGQGPSEAFF. The V call is TRBV6-6, the J call TRBJ1-1; TRBD1 matches at 8 bases. Looked up from germline, CDR1 is MNHNY and CDR2 is SVGAGI (reference sequence). V trimming: 5 bases; J trimming: 6 bases; junction bases outside the gene matches: 11. CDR3 length: 15 amino acids.

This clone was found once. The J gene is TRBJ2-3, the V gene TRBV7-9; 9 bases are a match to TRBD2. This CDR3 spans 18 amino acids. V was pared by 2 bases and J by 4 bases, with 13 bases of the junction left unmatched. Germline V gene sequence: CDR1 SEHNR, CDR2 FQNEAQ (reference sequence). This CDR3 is CASSLRTATLAGSDTQYF. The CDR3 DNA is TGTGCCAGCAGCTTACGAACAGCTACGCTAGCGGGGTCAGATACGCAGTATTTT.

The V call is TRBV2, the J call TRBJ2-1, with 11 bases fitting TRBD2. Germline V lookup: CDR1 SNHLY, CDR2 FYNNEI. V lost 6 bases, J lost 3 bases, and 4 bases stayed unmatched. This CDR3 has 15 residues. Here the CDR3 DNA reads TGTGCCAGCAGGGAGACTAGCGGGGTCTACAATGAGCAGTTCTTC. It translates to CASRETSGVYNEQFF.

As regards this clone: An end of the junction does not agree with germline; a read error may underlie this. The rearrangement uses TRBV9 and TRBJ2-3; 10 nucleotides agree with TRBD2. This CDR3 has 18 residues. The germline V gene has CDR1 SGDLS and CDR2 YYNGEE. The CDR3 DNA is TGTGCCAGCAGAGTAGGCGCTAGCGGGGGTCTAACGGCAGATACGCAGTATTTT. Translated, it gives CASRVGASGGLTADTQYF.

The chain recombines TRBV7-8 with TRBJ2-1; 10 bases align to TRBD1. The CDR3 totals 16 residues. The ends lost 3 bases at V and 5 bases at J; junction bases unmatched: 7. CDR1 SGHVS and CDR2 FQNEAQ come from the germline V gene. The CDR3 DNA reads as TGTGCCAGCAGCTTCCACGGGACAGGGGAAAACAATGAGCAGTTCTTC. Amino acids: CASSFHGTGENNEQFF. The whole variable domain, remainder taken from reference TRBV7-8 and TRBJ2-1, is GAGVSQSPRYKVAKRGQDVALRCDPISGHVSLFWYQQALGQGPEFLTYFQNEAQLDKSGLPSDRFFAERPEGSVSTLKIQRTQQEDSAVYLCASSFHGTGENNEQFFGPGTRLTVL.

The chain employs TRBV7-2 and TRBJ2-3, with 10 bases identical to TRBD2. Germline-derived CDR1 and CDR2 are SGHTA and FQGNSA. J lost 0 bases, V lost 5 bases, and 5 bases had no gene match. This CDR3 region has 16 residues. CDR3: CASSALAGTSTDTQYF. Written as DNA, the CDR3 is TGTGCCAGCAGCGCACTAGCGGGAACTAGCACAGATACGCAGTATTTT. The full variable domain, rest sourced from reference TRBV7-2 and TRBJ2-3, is GAGVSQSPSNKVTEKGKDVELRCDPISGHTALYWYRQSLGQGLEFLIYFQGNSAPDKSGLPSDRFSAERTGGSVSTLTIQRTQQEDSAVYLCASSALAGTSTDTQYFGPGTRLTVL.

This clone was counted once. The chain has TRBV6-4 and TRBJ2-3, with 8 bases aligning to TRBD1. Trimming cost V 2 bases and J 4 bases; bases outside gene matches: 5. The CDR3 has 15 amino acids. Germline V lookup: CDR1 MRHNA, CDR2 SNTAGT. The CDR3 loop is CASSDTGQGADTQYF. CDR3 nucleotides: TGTGCCAGCAGTGACACAGGACAGGGTGCAGATACGCAGTATTTT.